A selection of T cell receptor beta chains follows, all from one sample in a study of beta chain features in type 1 diabetes. Sequencing used immunoSEQ multiplex PCR; TCRdb keeps in-frame clones, though not all of them. This sample yields around 350,000 clones, of which roughly 12% are seen a single time; under 0.02% belongs to the top ten. Material for sequencing was naive CD4+ T cells from blood. The source is a young man in good health. Each CDR3 is given with its conserved first and last residue. A D gene is named only where the DNA matches it firmly. Where a row states a size, it is once, few, many or the class of an expanded clone; other rows omit it.

TRBJ1-1 TRBD1 . TRBV7-9 TGTGCCAGCGACGACAGGGTAGGGACTGAAGCTTTCTTT CASDDRVGTEAFF
TRBJ1-4 . . TRBV30 TGTGCCTGGAGTGTTGGGCAGAGTAATGAAAAACTGTTTTTT CAWSVGQSNEKLFF
TRBJ1-2 . few TRBV7-2 TGTGCCAGCAGCTTAGTCAATCATGGCTACACCTTC CASSLVNHGYTF
TRBJ2-1 TRBD2 few TRBV5-4 TGTGCCAGCAGCTTTTGGCTAGCGGATACCAATGAGCAGTTCTTC CASSFWLADTNEQFF
TRBJ1-2 TRBD1 few TRBV12-5 TGTGCTAGTGGACAGGGGAACTATGGCTACACCTTC CASGQGNYGYTF
TRBJ1-4 TRBD1 . TRBV29-1 TGCAGCGTGGCTCAACCGGGACAGGGTTTAGAAAAACTGTTTTTT CSVAQPGQGLEKLFF
TRBJ2-5 TRBD1 . TRBV6-5 TGTGCCAGCACGTTGGACAGGGATTATGGGACCCAGTACTTC CASTLDRDYGTQYF
TRBJ2-1 TRBD2 . TRBV2 TGTGCCAGCAGTGATCGGTCGGGGGGGCTGCCCAATGAGCAGTTCTTC CASSDRSGGLPNEQFF
TRBJ1-2 . . TRBV14 TGTGCCAGCAGCCAGGGAGCTGACTATGGCTACACCTTC CASSQGADYGYTF
TRBJ2-2 . . TRBV5-4 TGTGCCAGCAGCTTCAGGGAAGGGGAGCTGTTTTTT CASSFREGELFF
TRBJ2-3 . few TRBV6-6 TGTGCCAGCAGCTCAGCGGTTAGCACAGATACGCAGTATTTT CASSSAVSTDTQYF
TRBJ2-4 TRBD1 many TRBV7-9 TGTGCCAGCAGCTTAATCCAGGGGGCTAACATTCAGTACTTC CASSLIQGANIQYF